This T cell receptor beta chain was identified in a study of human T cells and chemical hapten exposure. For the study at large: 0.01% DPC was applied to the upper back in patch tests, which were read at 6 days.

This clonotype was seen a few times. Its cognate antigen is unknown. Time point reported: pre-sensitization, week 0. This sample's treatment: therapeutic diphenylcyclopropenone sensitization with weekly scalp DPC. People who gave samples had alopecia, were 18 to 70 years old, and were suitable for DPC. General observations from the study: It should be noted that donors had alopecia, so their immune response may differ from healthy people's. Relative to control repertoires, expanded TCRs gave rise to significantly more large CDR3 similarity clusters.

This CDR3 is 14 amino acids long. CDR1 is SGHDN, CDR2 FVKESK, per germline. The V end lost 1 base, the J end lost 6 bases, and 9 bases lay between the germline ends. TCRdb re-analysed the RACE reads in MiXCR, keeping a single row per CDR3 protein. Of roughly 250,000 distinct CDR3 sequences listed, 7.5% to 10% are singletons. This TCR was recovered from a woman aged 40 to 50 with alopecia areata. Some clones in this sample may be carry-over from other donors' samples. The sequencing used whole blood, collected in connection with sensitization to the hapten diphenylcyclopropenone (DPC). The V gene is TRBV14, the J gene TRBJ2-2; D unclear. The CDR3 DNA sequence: TGTGCCAGCAGCCAAGTGATGGGGTCCGGGGAGCTGTTTTTT. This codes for CASSQVMGSGELFF.